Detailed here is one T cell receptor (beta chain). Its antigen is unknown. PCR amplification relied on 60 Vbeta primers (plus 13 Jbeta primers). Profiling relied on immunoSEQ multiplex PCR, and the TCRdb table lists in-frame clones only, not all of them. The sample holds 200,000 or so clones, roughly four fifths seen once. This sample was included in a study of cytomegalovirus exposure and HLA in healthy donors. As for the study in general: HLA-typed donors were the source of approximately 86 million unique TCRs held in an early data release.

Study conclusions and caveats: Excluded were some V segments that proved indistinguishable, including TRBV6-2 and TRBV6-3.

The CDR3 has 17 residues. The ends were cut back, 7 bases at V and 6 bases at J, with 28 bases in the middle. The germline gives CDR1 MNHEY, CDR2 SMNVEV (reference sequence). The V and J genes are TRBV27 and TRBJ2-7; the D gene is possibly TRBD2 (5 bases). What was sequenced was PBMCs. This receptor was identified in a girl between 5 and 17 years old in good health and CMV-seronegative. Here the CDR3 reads CASTIQWTDGPSLEQYF. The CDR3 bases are TGTGCCAGCACAATCCAGTGGACTGACGGGCCTTCTCTCGAGCAGTACTTC.